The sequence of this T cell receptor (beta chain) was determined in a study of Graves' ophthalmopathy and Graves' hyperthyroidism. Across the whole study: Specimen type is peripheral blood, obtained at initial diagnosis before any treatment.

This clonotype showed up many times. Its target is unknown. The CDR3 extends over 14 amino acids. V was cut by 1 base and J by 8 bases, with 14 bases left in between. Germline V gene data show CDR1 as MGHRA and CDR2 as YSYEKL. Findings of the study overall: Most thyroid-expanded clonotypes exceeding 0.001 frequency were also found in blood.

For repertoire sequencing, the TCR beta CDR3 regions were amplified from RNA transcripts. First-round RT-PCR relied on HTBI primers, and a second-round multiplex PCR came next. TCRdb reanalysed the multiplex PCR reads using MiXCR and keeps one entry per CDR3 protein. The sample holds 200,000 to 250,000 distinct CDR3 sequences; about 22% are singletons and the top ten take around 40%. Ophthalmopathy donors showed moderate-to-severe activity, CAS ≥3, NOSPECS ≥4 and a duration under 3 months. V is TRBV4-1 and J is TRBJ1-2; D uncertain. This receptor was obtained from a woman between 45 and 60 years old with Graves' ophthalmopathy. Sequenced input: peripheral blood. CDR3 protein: CASSQATAGRGYTF. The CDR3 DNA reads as TGCGCCAGCAGCCAAGCCACAGCGGGTCGGGGCTACACCTTC.